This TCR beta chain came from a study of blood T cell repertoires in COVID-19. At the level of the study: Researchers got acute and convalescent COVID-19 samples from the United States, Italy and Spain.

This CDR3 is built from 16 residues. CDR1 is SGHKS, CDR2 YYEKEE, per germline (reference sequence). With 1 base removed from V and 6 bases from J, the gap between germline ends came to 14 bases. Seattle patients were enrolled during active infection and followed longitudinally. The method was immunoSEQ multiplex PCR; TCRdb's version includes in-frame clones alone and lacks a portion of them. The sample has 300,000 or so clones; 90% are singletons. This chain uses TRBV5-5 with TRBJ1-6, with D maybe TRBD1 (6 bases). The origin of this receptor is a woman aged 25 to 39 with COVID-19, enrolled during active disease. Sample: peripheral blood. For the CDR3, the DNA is TGTGCCAGCAGCTTGCAGGGGCGCTCAAGTAATTCACCCCTCCACTTT. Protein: CASSLQGRSSNSPLHF.